These 30 T cell receptor beta chains were all obtained from the same sample, sequenced in a study of beta chain features in type 1 diabetes. Study conclusions and caveats: When Type 1 diabetes patients were examined, their TCRB CDR3s proved moderately but significantly shorter in all four CD4+ subsets.

Antigens for these TCRs are unknown. The sequenced template was cDNA made from the entire isolated RNA. This table comes from immunoSEQ multiplex PCR, and its TCRdb copy is limited to in-frame clones, with some not included. This table has about 700,000 clones, roughly 13% appearing once. The source material was naive CD4+ T cells from blood. Receptor source: a man aged 18 to 30 with type 1 diabetes.

There are a few counts of this clone. The chain employs TRBV19 and TRBJ1-6; no definite D call. CDR3 length: 12 amino acids. V lost 5 bases and J lost 12, with 11 bases in between. The germline gives CDR1 LNHDA, CDR2 SQIVND (reference sequence). The CDR3 coding sequence is TGTGCCAGTAGTCTGCTTGGTATACCCCTCCACTTT. This translates into CASSLLGIPLHF.

Only a few counts were recorded for this clone. This sequence joins TRBV25-1 and TRBJ2-2; D might be TRBD2 (5 bases). Between the trimmed V and J ends, which lost 6 bases and 9 bases, there was a span of 11 bases. Germline-derived CDR1 and CDR2 are MGHDK and SYGVNS. The CDR3 has 12 amino acids. The CDR3 loop reads CASRGDTWELFF. CDR3 DNA sequence: TGTGCCAGCAGGGGAGATACCTGGGAGCTGTTTTTT.

CDR3 coding DNA: TGCGCCAGCAGCGGGAGGGAGTCAGAAGCTTTCTTT. Its translation: CASSGRESEAFF. The V gene is TRBV5-1, the J gene TRBJ1-1; D remains unclear. Trimming cost V 4 bases and J 8 bases, with 12 bases left between them. This CDR3 region has 12 residues. Germline CDR1 SGHRS, CDR2 YFSETQ.

This sequence joins TRBV4-1 and TRBJ2-7, with 11 bases fitting TRBD1. Trimming cost V 3 bases and J 6 bases; bases outside gene matches: 4. CDR3 length equals 14 residues. Germline CDR1 and CDR2: MGHRA and YSYEKL. Here the CDR3 reads CASSHPDRGREQYF. Here the CDR3 DNA reads TGCGCCAGCAGCCACCCGGACAGGGGGCGCGAGCAGTACTTC.

This clone was found a few times. The chain is built from TRBV6-5 and TRBJ2-3; TRBD1 is a possible D gene (5 bases). The V and J ends lost 6 bases and 4 bases respectively, with 14 bases between them. The germline V gene has CDR1 MNHEY and CDR2 SVGAGI. CDR3 length: 14 residues. The CDR3 bases are TGTGCCAGCAGGATAGCTCAGGGCCCAGATACGCAGTATTTT. Translation gives CASRIAQGPDTQYF.

The genes are TRBV6-4 and TRBJ2-2, with 8 bases aligning to TRBD2. The germline gives CDR1 MRHNA, CDR2 SNTAGT. The CDR3 covers 15 residues. After removal of 8 bases from V and 0 bases from J, the junction contained 5 bases not matched to a gene. The CDR3 loop is CASRISGANTGELFF. The DNA of the CDR3 is TGTGCCAGCCGTATTAGCGGGGCGAACACCGGGGAGCTGTTTTTT.

This clone was detected only a few times. The chain carries TRBV30 and TRBJ2-1, with unresolved D. Trimming pared 0 bases from V and 0 bases from J, leaving 15 bases between. Germline CDR1 is GTSNPN and CDR2 is SVGIG (reference sequence). This CDR3 has 17 amino acids. The CDR3 loop is CAWSVFAGSFSYNEQFF. The CDR3 coding sequence is TGTGCCTGGAGTGTATTCGCCGGGTCCTTCTCCTACAATGAGCAGTTCTTC.

This clone turned up a few times. The chain joins TRBV11-3 to TRBJ2-3; D remains ambiguous. The V end was cut by 1 base, the J end by 6 bases, with 14 bases between. There are 15 residues in the CDR3. The germline V gene encodes CDR1 SGHNT and CDR2 YENEEA. The CDR3 here is CASSLAAGIHDTQYF. For the CDR3, the DNA is TGTGCCAGCAGCTTAGCAGCTGGGATCCACGATACGCAGTATTTT.

This clone turned up a few times. V gene TRBV30 combines with J gene TRBJ2-7; 11 bases are a match to TRBD2. Germline V gene data show CDR1 as GTSNPN and CDR2 as SVGIG (reference sequence). Losses at the gene ends were 4 bases for V and 2 bases for J; bases not matched to a gene: 10. There are 16 residues in the CDR3. The CDR3 reads CAWTFGLAGPTYEQYF. CDR3 nucleotide sequence: TGTGCCTGGACTTTCGGACTAGCGGGCCCTACCTACGAGCAGTACTTC.

This clone has only a few counts. This sequence joins TRBV14 and TRBJ2-1; D possibly corresponds to TRBD1 (5 bases). Germline lookup yields CDR1 SGHDN and CDR2 FVKESK. The CDR3 is 17 residues long. With 1 base removed from V and 4 bases from J, the gap between germline ends came to 17 bases. The CDR3 protein is CASSQGPGFDRYNEQFF. CDR3 nucleotides: TGTGCCAGCAGCCAAGGTCCAGGGTTTGATAGGTACAATGAGCAGTTCTTC.

V usage is TRBV7-9 and J usage is TRBJ2-3; maybe TRBD2 (6 bases). V lost 5 bases to trimming and J lost 0 bases, with 18 bases between them. CDR1 and CDR2 from the germline V gene are SEHNR and FQNEAQ (reference sequence). This CDR3 spans 17 amino acids. DNA of the CDR3: TGTGCCAGCAGCCCACCCGAGGAGGGTCGAAGCACAGATACGCAGTATTTT. This codes for CASSPPEEGRSTDTQYF.

The J gene is TRBJ1-1, the V gene TRBV10-3; D is undetermined. This CDR3 region has 14 residues. Trimming took 5 bases from V and 1 from J, leaving 11 bases between them. Germline loops: CDR1 ENHRY, CDR2 SYGVKD. DNA for the CDR3: TGTGCCATCAGTACTGTTGGGGAGAACACTGAAGCTTTCTTT. The encoded protein is CAISTVGENTEAFF.

This chain connects TRBV6-5 to TRBJ1-2; D is undetermined. V was trimmed by 0 bases and J by 8 bases, leaving 19 bases between them. The CDR3 extends over 16 amino acids. Looked up from germline, CDR1 is MNHEY and CDR2 is SVGAGI. In nucleotides, the CDR3 is TGTGCCAGCAGTTACTCGGCCGACACTCCGGGCGGAGGCTACACCTTC. Its protein product is CASSYSADTPGGGYTF.

This chain joins TRBV5-1 and TRBJ2-7; 9 bases fit TRBD2. Losses at the gene ends were 3 bases for V and 5 bases for J; bases not matched to a gene: 6. Germline loops: CDR1 SGHRS, CDR2 YFSETQ. There are 14 residues in the CDR3. In DNA form, the CDR3 reads TGCGCCAGCAGCTCTAGGACTAGCGCAGACGAGCAGTACTTC. Protein sequence: CASSSRTSADEQYF.

The V call is TRBV7-9, the J call TRBJ1-2; no firm D call. V lost 4 bases and J 8 bases, leaving 11 bases between the germline ends. Germline CDR1 and CDR2: SEHNR and FQNEAQ (reference sequence). CDR3 length: 12 amino acids. The CDR3 loop is CASSSNDLGYTF. CDR3 nucleotide sequence: TGTGCCAGCAGCTCGAACGACCTCGGCTACACCTTC.

The V gene is TRBV7-2, the J gene TRBJ2-7; D call uncertain. Germline CDR1 and CDR2: SGHTA and FQGNSA. Trimming removed 1 base from V and 5 bases from J, with 9 bases in between. The CDR3 is made up of 13 amino acids. DNA of the CDR3: TGTGCCAGCAGCTTAGAGTTTCACCACGAGCAGTACTTC. Translating gives CASSLEFHHEQYF.

This chain connects TRBV5-1 to TRBJ2-7; possible D gene TRBD1, 6 bases. The length of the CDR3 is 14 residues. Per the germline V gene, CDR1 is SGHRS and CDR2 is YFSETQ. V lost 4 bases and J 1 base, leaving 12 bases between the germline ends. The CDR3 here is CASSLTGESYEQYF. CDR3 nucleotides: TGCGCCAGCAGCCTGACAGGAGAATCCTACGAGCAGTACTTC. Full variable domain (rest looked up from reference TRBV5-1 and TRBJ2-7): KAGVTQTPRYLIKTRGQQVTLSCSPISGHRSVSWYQQTPGQGLQFLFEYFSETQRNKGNFPGRFSGRQFSNSRSEMNVSTLELGDSALYLCASSLTGESYEQYFGPGTRLTVT.

The sample holds a few counts of this clone. The same CDR3 is also encoded by other DNA sequences in this sample. This rearrangement joins TRBV30 to TRBJ1-1, with 7 nucleotides matching TRBD1. Germline V gene data show CDR1 as GTSNPN and CDR2 as SVGIG (reference sequence). The J segment lost 1 base and the V segment lost 3 bases, leaving 2 bases of the junction unmatched. CDR3 length equals 13 residues. Here the CDR3 reads CAWRRQGNTEAFF. The CDR3 bases are TGTGCCTGGAGGAGACAGGGGAACACTGAAGCTTTCTTT.

The chain recombines TRBV10-3 with TRBJ2-3; no definite D call. The CDR3 has 13 amino acids. V lost 1 base and J 6 bases, leaving 8 bases between the germline ends. Germline assignment: CDR1 ENHRY and CDR2 SYGVKD. CDR3 nucleotides: TGTGCCATCAGTGAGTTCCAGCCCGATACGCAGTATTTT. Its protein product is CAISEFQPDTQYF.

This clone was seen only a few times. The chain joins TRBV27 to TRBJ1-5, with D possibly being TRBD1 (5 bases). Trimming pared 8 bases from V and 3 bases from J, leaving 20 bases between. The CDR3 is 16 residues long. Germline V lookup: CDR1 MNHEY, CDR2 SMNVEV (reference sequence). CDR3 amino acids: CASGPTFGGPNQPQHF. The CDR3 DNA sequence: TGTGCCAGCGGCCCCACGTTTGGGGGTCCCAATCAGCCCCAGCATTTT.

Only a few counts were recorded for this clone. The chain is built from TRBV5-4 and TRBJ1-1; tentatively, D is TRBD1 (5 bases). Trimming cost V 5 bases and J 1 base, with 15 bases left between them. The CDR3 sequence is 15 residues long. From germline, CDR1 is SGHNT and CDR2 YYREEE (reference sequence). For the CDR3, the DNA is TGTGCCAGCAGATCGAAGCAGGGCTCGAACACTGAAGCTTTCTTT. Its protein product is CASRSKQGSNTEAFF.

This clone came up a few times. The chain recombines TRBV28 with TRBJ2-3, with D uncertain. V lost 5 bases and J lost 3, with 15 bases in between. Germline V gene sequence: CDR1 MDHEN, CDR2 SYDVKM. The CDR3 sequence is 15 residues long. CDR3 nucleotides: TGTGCCAGCAGTCTAGTGGGGAAACCAACAGATACGCAGTATTTT. As protein: CASSLVGKPTDTQYF.

This clone appeared a few times. The rearrangement uses TRBV6-1 and TRBJ2-1, with TRBD1 as a possible D gene (6 bases). This CDR3 spans 11 amino acids. The ends were cut back, 6 bases at V and 9 bases at J, with 9 bases in the middle. From germline, CDR1 is MNHNS and CDR2 SASEGT. The CDR3 loop reads CASSAGVEQFF. CDR3 coding DNA: TGTGCCAGCAGCGCAGGGGTTGAGCAGTTCTTC.

CDR3 in DNA: TGTGCCTGGAGACAACTGGGACAGGGGGACACCTACGAGCAGTACTTC. Translating gives CAWRQLGQGDTYEQYF. The V call is TRBV30, the J call TRBJ2-7; TRBD1 agrees at 11 bases. The trim removed 3 bases at V and 2 bases at J, leaving 9 bases unmatched. The CDR3 totals 16 residues. Germline V lookup: CDR1 GTSNPN, CDR2 SVGIG (reference sequence).

This clone appeared a few times. This chain joins TRBV5-6 and TRBJ1-2; D unresolved. Deletions cut 1 base from V and 0 bases from J, with 16 bases between. Germline V gives CDR1 SGHDT, CDR2 YYEEEE. The CDR3 sequence is 17 residues long. The CDR3 DNA follows: TGTGCCAGCAGCTTGCTCCTGGTACGATCGTCTAACTATGGCTACACCTTC. Its translation: CASSLLLVRSSNYGYTF.

V usage is TRBV7-6 and J usage is TRBJ2-3; D ambiguous. The V gene lost 4 bases and the J gene lost 1 base, with 15 bases spanning the gap. In germline, CDR1 is SGHVS, CDR2 FNYEAQ. CDR3 length: 16 residues. DNA of the CDR3: TGTGCCAGCAGCTCTGTCAAGGGAAAACGCACAGATACGCAGTATTTT. Its translation is CASSSVKGKRTDTQYF.

This clone was picked up a small number of times. The chain is built from TRBV27 and TRBJ2-7; D uncertain. The CDR3 is made up of 10 amino acids. Trimming pared 8 bases from V and 2 bases from J, leaving 4 bases between. Germline CDR1 is MNHEY and CDR2 is SMNVEV (reference sequence). Here the CDR3 reads CASGAYEQYF. The CDR3 DNA follows: TGTGCCAGCGGGGCCTACGAGCAGTACTTC.

This chain links TRBV29-1 with TRBJ1-3; D not certain. This CDR3 spans 13 amino acids. V shed 2 bases and J shed 2 bases, with 7 bases lying between them. Germline CDR1 is SQVTM and CDR2 is ANQGSEA. This CDR3 is CSVEKGTGNTIYF. CDR3 DNA sequence: TGCAGCGTTGAAAAGGGAACTGGAAACACCATATATTTT.

The chain recombines TRBV28 with TRBJ2-3; D may be TRBD1 (6 bases). This CDR3 has 12 residues. Germline V gene sequence: CDR1 MDHEN, CDR2 SYDVKM. Between the trimmed V and J ends, which lost 8 bases and 8 bases, there was a span of 14 bases. The DNA of the CDR3 is TGTGCCAGCCAGGGGACCTTGGGTACGCAGTATTTT. Translation gives CASQGTLGTQYF.

The DNA of the CDR3 is TGTGCCAGCAGCCGCCGGACGAATTCACCCCTCCACTTT. Protein product: CASSRRTNSPLHF. The chain combines TRBV14 with TRBJ1-6; no reliable D call. Trimming pared 4 bases from V and 7 bases from J, leaving 8 bases between. The CDR3 is 13 residues long. Germline CDR1 SGHDN, CDR2 FVKESK.